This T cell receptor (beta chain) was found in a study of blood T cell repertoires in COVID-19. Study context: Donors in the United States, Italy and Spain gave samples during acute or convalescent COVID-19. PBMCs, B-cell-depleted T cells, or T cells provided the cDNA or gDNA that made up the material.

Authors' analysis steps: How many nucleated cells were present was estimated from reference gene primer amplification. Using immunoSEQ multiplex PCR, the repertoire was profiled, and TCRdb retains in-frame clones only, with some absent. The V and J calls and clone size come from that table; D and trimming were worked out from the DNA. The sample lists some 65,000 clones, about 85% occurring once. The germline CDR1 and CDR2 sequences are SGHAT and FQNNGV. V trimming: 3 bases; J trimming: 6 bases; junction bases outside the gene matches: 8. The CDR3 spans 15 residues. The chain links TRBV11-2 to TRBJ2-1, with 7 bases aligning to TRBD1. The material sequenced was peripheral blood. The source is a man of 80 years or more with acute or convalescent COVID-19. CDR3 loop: CASSFTGASFNEQFF. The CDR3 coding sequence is TGTGCCAGCAGCTTCACAGGGGCCAGCTTCAATGAGCAGTTCTTC.